Below, 20 T cell receptor beta chains from the same sample are listed, as sequenced in a study of cytotoxic CD8 clonotypes in ibrutinib-treated CLL. Only in-frame clones appear in the TCRdb table, and some are missing; sequencing was by immunoSEQ multiplex PCR. The sample contains about 18,000 clones, about 80% of which appear only once. Material: PBMCs, obtained before ibrutinib treatment. The receptors were gathered from a human donor with chronic lymphocytic leukemia.

This clone was detected a few times. The CDR3 nucleotides are TGTGCCAGCAGTTTAGGGAGGACAGATACGCAGTATTTT. It translates to CASSLGRTDTQYF. This chain links TRBV27 with TRBJ2-3, with D possibly TRBD2 on 6 matching bases. Trimming stripped 2 bases from V and 3 bases from J, with 6 bases between. This CDR3 has 13 amino acids. CDR1 MNHEY and CDR2 SMNVEV come from the germline V gene (reference sequence).

The gene calls are TRBV6-6 and TRBJ2-6; D may correspond to TRBD1 or TRBD2 (5 bases each). The germline V gene has CDR1 MNHNY and CDR2 SVGAGI (reference sequence). The CDR3 length is 14 residues. The V and J ends lost 6 bases and 6 bases respectively, with 12 bases between them. In DNA, the CDR3 is TGTGCCAGCAGCGGGACGGCTGCGGCCAACGTCCTGACTTTC. This codes for CASSGTAAANVLTF.

CDR3 sequence reads: CASSSQWREGTEAFF. The CDR3 DNA reads as TGTGCCAGCAGTTCCCAGTGGAGGGAGGGGACTGAAGCTTTCTTT. This chain connects TRBV27 to TRBJ1-1, with D possibly matching TRBD1 (5 bases). CDR3 length: 15 amino acids. The ends were cut back, 4 bases at V and 5 bases at J, with 17 bases in the middle. Germline-derived CDR1 and CDR2 are MNHEY and SMNVEV (reference sequence).

The genes are TRBV5-1 and TRBJ2-6; D not resolved. V gave up 1 base and J gave up 4 bases, with 12 bases separating them. This CDR3 has 16 amino acids. The V gene's germline CDR1 is SGHRS and CDR2 YFSETQ. The CDR3: CASSLPEGLGANVLTF. The CDR3 nucleotides read TGCGCCAGCAGCTTGCCCGAAGGGTTAGGGGCCAACGTCCTGACTTTC.

The chain is built from TRBV6-1 and TRBJ1-1; D remains unclear. The CDR3 sequence is 12 residues long. CDR1 is MNHNS, CDR2 SASEGT, per germline. V lost 11 bases and J lost 1, with 11 bases in between. The CDR3 reads CAGQLENTEAFF. CDR3 DNA: TGTGCCGGCCAATTAGAGAACACTGAAGCTTTCTTT.

J is TRBJ1-5 and V is TRBV5-4; the D is unclear. V shed 2 bases and J shed 5 bases, with 11 bases lying between them. CDR1 is SGHNT, CDR2 YYREEE, per germline (reference sequence). The CDR3 has 14 amino acids. The CDR3 here is CASSFDMADQPQHF. In DNA, the CDR3 is TGTGCCAGCAGCTTCGACATGGCCGATCAGCCCCAGCATTTT.

The chain is built from TRBV5-8 and TRBJ1-2, with D possibly being TRBD1 (6 bases). CDR3 length: 16 amino acids. V shed 3 bases and J shed 1 base, with 16 bases lying between them. Germline CDR1 is SGHTS and CDR2 is YDEGEE. The CDR3 region is CASSWGTGKLNYGYTF. CDR3 DNA sequence: TGTGCCAGCAGCTGGGGAACAGGGAAACTTAACTATGGCTACACCTTC.

The gene calls are TRBV5-1 and TRBJ1-1; D is unclear. This CDR3 contains 13 residues. V lost 1 base, J lost 5 bases, and 9 bases lay in between. Germline values: CDR1 SGHRS, CDR2 YFSETQ. The CDR3 protein is CASSLSGETEAFF. CDR3 sequence (DNA): TGCGCCAGCAGCTTGAGTGGAGAGACTGAAGCTTTCTTT. The full variable domain, its missing parts supplied by reference TRBV5-1 and TRBJ1-1, is KAGVTQTPRYLIKTRGQQVTLSCSPISGHRSVSWYQQTPGQGLQFLFEYFSETQRNKGNFPGRFSGRQFSNSRSEMNVSTLELGDSALYLCASSLSGETEAFFGQGTRLTVV.

The chain uses TRBV19 and TRBJ2-7; D call uncertain. CDR3 length: 15 amino acids. V gave up 0 bases and J gave up 5 bases, with 14 bases separating them. The germline V gene has CDR1 LNHDA and CDR2 SQIVND (reference sequence). CDR3 nucleotides: TGTGCCAGTAGTATAGAACTGACTCAGATCGACGAGCAGTACTTC. Protein: CASSIELTQIDEQYF.

CDR3 amino acids: CASRAEQGAYSNQPQHF. In DNA, the CDR3 is TGCGCCAGCCGGGCTGAACAGGGGGCATATAGCAATCAGCCCCAGCATTTT. The V and J genes are TRBV10-2 and TRBJ1-5; 9 bases fit TRBD1. The germline CDR1 and CDR2 sequences are WSHSY and SAAADI. Losses at the gene ends were 8 bases for V and 0 bases for J; bases not matched to a gene: 11. The CDR3 extends over 17 amino acids.

This clone was seen a few times. V usage is TRBV28 and J usage is TRBJ2-5; D perhaps matches TRBD1 (6 bases). Trimming stripped 6 bases from V and 1 base from J, with 21 bases between. CDR3 length equals 17 residues. Germline V lookup: CDR1 MDHEN, CDR2 SYDVKM. For the CDR3, the DNA is TGTGCCAGCAGCCCCTTACGGCTGGGGGCGACCCAAGAGACCCAGTACTTC. Protein: CASSPLRLGATQETQYF.

This chain connects TRBV7-9 to TRBJ2-7, with D perhaps TRBD2 (6 bases). Germline loops: CDR1 SEHNR, CDR2 FQNEAQ (reference sequence). The V end lost 3 bases, the J end lost 6 bases, and 15 bases lay between the germline ends. The length of the CDR3 is 14 residues. CDR3: CASSFTGASGEQYF. The DNA for the CDR3 is TGTGCCAGCAGCTTCACGGGAGCCTCGGGCGAGCAGTACTTC.

This chain joins TRBV25-1 and TRBJ2-7; 8 bases agree with TRBD1. This CDR3 contains 15 residues. Germline CDR1 MGHDK, CDR2 SYGVNS. The V gene end was trimmed by 4 bases and the J gene end by 6 bases; junction bases not matched to a gene: 11. The CDR3 protein is CASSATPDRGFEQYF. Here the CDR3 DNA reads TGTGCCAGCAGTGCTACCCCCGACAGGGGTTTCGAGCAGTACTTC.

The chain is built from TRBV29-1 and TRBJ2-1; D remains unclear. Germline values: CDR1 SQVTM, CDR2 ANQGSEA. This CDR3 spans 12 amino acids. V lost 3 bases and J lost 15, with 18 bases in between. CDR3 in DNA: TGCAGCGTTGAGGCATCCGGCCCGCCCAGGTTCTTC. Amino acid sequence: CSVEASGPPRFF.

Of note for this clone: This sample also contains other DNA sequences that code for the same CDR3. V and J are TRBV29-1 and TRBJ1-1; D perhaps matches TRBD1 (5 bases). CDR1 and CDR2 (germline): SQVTM, ANQGSEA. This CDR3 contains 12 residues. V dropped 6 bases and J dropped 4 bases, with 12 bases sitting between them. The CDR3 DNA follows: TGCAGCGTCCGGTGGGGGGGCACTGAAGCTTTCTTT. Translation: CSVRWGGTEAFF.

This chain joins TRBV15 and TRBJ2-1; D may be TRBD1 (5 bases). The germline gives CDR1 LNHNV, CDR2 YYDKDF (reference sequence). The ends were cut back, 2 bases at V and 0 bases at J, with 5 bases in the middle. There are 14 residues in the CDR3. In DNA, the CDR3 is TGTGCCACCAGCAGACAGGGCTCCTACAATGAGCAGTTCTTC. It is translated as CATSRQGSYNEQFF.

The chain uses TRBV7-2 and TRBJ2-7; 11 nucleotides agree with TRBD2. The CDR3 is made up of 17 amino acids. J gave up 4 bases and V 4 bases, and 12 bases lay outside the gene matches. The germline V gene encodes CDR1 SGHTA and CDR2 FQGNSA. CDR3 residues: CASSYPVRLAGFYEQYF. The CDR3 region has the DNA TGTGCCAGCAGCTACCCGGTACGACTAGCGGGATTTTACGAGCAGTACTTC.

The chain joins TRBV19 to TRBJ2-7; 7 bases are a match to TRBD1. From germline, CDR1 is LNHDA and CDR2 SQIVND (reference sequence). The CDR3 has 15 residues. V trimming: 3 bases; J trimming: 2 bases; junction bases outside the gene matches: 7. CDR3 nucleotide sequence: TGTGCCAGTAGTATTGGGCGGCAGGGGGCCTACGAGCAGTACTTC. This sequence encodes CASSIGRQGAYEQYF.

V usage is TRBV19 and J usage is TRBJ2-4, with a tentative D call TRBD2 (5 bases). The V gene's germline CDR1 is LNHDA and CDR2 SQIVND (reference sequence). The CDR3 extends over 14 amino acids. V dropped 10 bases and J dropped 0 bases, with 13 bases sitting between them. Here the CDR3 reads CATTSGLAKNIQYF. The CDR3 DNA reads as TGTGCCACCACCAGCGGACTAGCCAAAAACATTCAGTACTTC.

The rearrangement uses TRBV18 and TRBJ2-7, with D unclear. Germline loops: CDR1 KGHSH, CDR2 LQKENI. Trimming took 6 bases from V and 1 from J, leaving 16 bases between them. The CDR3 is 15 amino acids. CDR3 in amino acids: CASSADFSASYEQYF. CDR3 nucleotides: TGTGCCAGCTCTGCCGACTTTTCTGCGTCCTACGAGCAGTACTTC.